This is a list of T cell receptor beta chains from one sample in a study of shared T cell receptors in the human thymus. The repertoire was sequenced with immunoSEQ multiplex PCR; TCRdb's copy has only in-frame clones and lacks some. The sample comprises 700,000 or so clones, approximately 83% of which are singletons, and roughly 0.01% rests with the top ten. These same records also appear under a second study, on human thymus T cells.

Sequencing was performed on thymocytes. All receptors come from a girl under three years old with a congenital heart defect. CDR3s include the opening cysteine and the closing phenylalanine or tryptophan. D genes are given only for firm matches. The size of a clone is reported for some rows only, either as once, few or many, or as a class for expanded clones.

CDR3 DNA: TGTGCTAGTGGTTTGGCATTCCTTAGCCGCCGGGACAGGAATAGCAATCAGCCCCAGCATTTT
CDR3 protein: CASGLAFLSRRDRNSNQPQHF
D gene: TRBD1
V gene: TRBV12-5
clone size: .
J gene: TRBJ1-5

CDR3 DNA: TGCAGCGTTGTTGGGGACAGCCTAACAACGATACGTGAGACCCAGTACTTC
CDR3 protein: CSVVGDSLTTIRETQYF
D gene: TRBD1
V gene: TRBV29-1
clone size: .
J gene: TRBJ2-5

CDR3 DNA: TGTGCCAGCAGCTTGGTCAGGGACAGGGCGGACAATGAGCAGTTCTTC
CDR3 protein: CASSLVRDRADNEQFF
D gene: TRBD1
V gene: TRBV5-6
clone size: once
J gene: TRBJ2-1

CDR3 DNA: TGTGCCAGCAGTGAATCATTTCGGGGTCTGCATAACTACGAGCAGTACTTC
CDR3 protein: CASSESFRGLHNYEQYF
D gene: .
V gene: TRBV6-1
clone size: .
J gene: TRBJ2-7

CDR3 DNA: TGTGCCAGCAGCTTAGATGGGCGGGGGGGAGCTTTCTTT
CDR3 protein: CASSLDGRGGAFF
D gene: .
V gene: TRBV11-3
clone size: .
J gene: TRBJ1-1

CDR3 DNA: TGCGCCAGCAGCATCCGGACAGCTTACTCCTACGAGCAGTACTTC
CDR3 protein: CASSIRTAYSYEQYF
D gene: .
V gene: TRBV5-1
clone size: .
J gene: TRBJ2-7

CDR3 DNA: TGTGCCAGCAGTTTACCACGGGGGAGAAAGAACACCATATATTTT
CDR3 protein: CASSLPRGRKNTIYF
D gene: .
V gene: TRBV28
clone size: .
J gene: TRBJ1-3

CDR3 DNA: TGTGCCAGCAGCCCGCCAGGAAACAGGGGCGGTGGCTACACCTTC
CDR3 protein: CASSPPGNRGGGYTF
D gene: TRBD1
V gene: TRBV7-9
clone size: .
J gene: TRBJ1-2

CDR3 DNA: TGCGCCAGCAGCTCGGGGGGCAAGGATTGGGAGACCCAGTACTTC
CDR3 protein: CASSSGGKDWETQYF
D gene: .
V gene: TRBV5-1
clone size: .
J gene: TRBJ2-5

CDR3 DNA: TGTGCCAGCAGTCCCGGACACTGCTATGGCTACACCTTC
CDR3 protein: CASSPGHCYGYTF
D gene: .
V gene: TRBV6-5
clone size: .
J gene: TRBJ1-2

CDR3 DNA: TGTGCCAGCAGTTACTCGATTGTCGGACAGGCAAATGGCTACACCTTC
CDR3 protein: CASSYSIVGQANGYTF
D gene: TRBD1
V gene: TRBV6-5
clone size: .
J gene: TRBJ1-2

CDR3 DNA: TGTGCCACCAGCAGAGACAAAGGGGCTACCTATGGCTACACCTTC
CDR3 protein: CATSRDKGATYGYTF
D gene: .
V gene: TRBV15
clone size: .
J gene: TRBJ1-2

CDR3 DNA: TGTGCCACCAGCAGAGATGCCGGGGGTCAGCCCCAGCATTTT
CDR3 protein: CATSRDAGGQPQHF
D gene: .
V gene: TRBV15
clone size: few
J gene: TRBJ1-5

CDR3 DNA: TGCGCCAGCAGCCTCTTTGGGGCGGGAGAGAATTCACCCCTCCACTTT
CDR3 protein: CASSLFGAGENSPLHF
D gene: .
V gene: TRBV4-1
clone size: .
J gene: TRBJ1-6

CDR3 DNA: TGTGCCAGCTCACCCCCACCGACAGGGAAGGAAGACGAGCAGTACTTC
CDR3 protein: CASSPPPTGKEDEQYF
D gene: TRBD1
V gene: TRBV18
clone size: .
J gene: TRBJ2-7

CDR3 DNA: TGCGCCAGCAGCCATCGCGGGGTCGGTGACCTCTACGAGCAGTACTTC
CDR3 protein: CASSHRGVGDLYEQYF
D gene: .
V gene: TRBV4-1
clone size: .
J gene: TRBJ2-7

CDR3 DNA: TGTGCCTGGAGTGTACTTAAGGGCAGGGGCAGTCTGTACTTC
CDR3 protein: CAWSVLKGRGSLYF
D gene: .
V gene: TRBV30
clone size: .
J gene: TRBJ2-7

CDR3 DNA: TGTGCCAGCAGCCAACGCAGGGCGGGGAGTGAAAAACTGTTTTTT
CDR3 protein: CASSQRRAGSEKLFF
D gene: .
V gene: TRBV14
clone size: .
J gene: TRBJ1-4

CDR3 DNA: TGTGCCACCACCTTCGGCGGGGGGCCGGGTTATGATACGCAGTATTTT
CDR3 protein: CATTFGGGPGYDTQYF
D gene: TRBD2
V gene: TRBV28
clone size: .
J gene: TRBJ2-3

CDR3 DNA: TGTGCCAGCGGAAGACAGGGGGACTACAATGAGCAGTTCTTC
CDR3 protein: CASGRQGDYNEQFF
D gene: TRBD1
V gene: TRBV9
clone size: .
J gene: TRBJ2-1

CDR3 DNA: TGCGCCAGCAGCATACCCACAGGATACAGACTCAATGAGCAGTTCTTC
CDR3 protein: CASSIPTGYRLNEQFF
D gene: .
V gene: TRBV5-1
clone size: .
J gene: TRBJ2-1

CDR3 DNA: TGTGCCAGCAGTTCTCCTTACCGGACAGGAGGAGAGACCCAGTACTTC
CDR3 protein: CASSSPYRTGGETQYF
D gene: TRBD1
V gene: TRBV6-5
clone size: .
J gene: TRBJ2-5

CDR3 DNA: TGTGCTAGTGGTTTGGCTTCAACTAGCGGGGGAAGAAATGAGCAGTTCTTC
CDR3 protein: CASGLASTSGGRNEQFF
D gene: TRBD2
V gene: TRBV12-5
clone size: .
J gene: TRBJ2-1

CDR3 DNA: TGTGCCAGCAGCGGGGGGCAGGGGGTTCAGCCCCAGCATTTT
CDR3 protein: CASSGGQGVQPQHF
D gene: TRBD1
V gene: TRBV14
clone size: .
J gene: TRBJ1-5

CDR3 DNA: TGTGCCAGCAGCGCGACTGTTCCTAACTATGGCTACACCTTC
CDR3 protein: CASSATVPNYGYTF
D gene: .
V gene: TRBV5-5
clone size: .
J gene: TRBJ1-2

CDR3 DNA: TGTGCCATCAGCGGGGACAGCTTCCCAAAGGCCGAGCAGTACTTC
CDR3 protein: CAISGDSFPKAEQYF
D gene: TRBD1
V gene: TRBV10-3
clone size: .
J gene: TRBJ2-7

CDR3 DNA: TGTGCCAGCAGTTTAATCGGCAGGGAGGGGACCCAGTACTTC
CDR3 protein: CASSLIGREGTQYF
D gene: TRBD2
V gene: TRBV27
clone size: .
J gene: TRBJ2-5

CDR3 DNA: TGTGCCGGGGGGCGCCCAGGGGGGTTTAACTATGGCTACACCTTC
CDR3 protein: CAGGRPGGFNYGYTF
D gene: TRBD1
V gene: TRBV6-1
clone size: .
J gene: TRBJ1-2

CDR3 DNA: TGTGCCAGCAGCCAAGAGAGGCGGAACTATGGCTACACCTTC
CDR3 protein: CASSQERRNYGYTF
D gene: .
V gene: TRBV14
clone size: .
J gene: TRBJ1-2

CDR3 DNA: TGTGCCAGCAGCTTAGACGGTCGCTCTGGAAACACCATATATTTT
CDR3 protein: CASSLDGRSGNTIYF
D gene: .
V gene: TRBV7-9
clone size: .
J gene: TRBJ1-3

CDR3 DNA: TGTGCCAGCAGTTTGGGGCAGGGTAGGGGTGGCTACACCTTC
CDR3 protein: CASSLGQGRGGYTF
D gene: .
V gene: TRBV27
clone size: .
J gene: TRBJ1-2

CDR3 DNA: TGTGCCAGCAGCTTTGGCGGGAACTATGGCTACACCTTC
CDR3 protein: CASSFGGNYGYTF
D gene: .
V gene: TRBV7-2
clone size: once
J gene: TRBJ1-2

CDR3 DNA: TGCGCCAGCAGCTTGGGTCGGACTAGCGGGGGGGCCGGGGCCAACGTCCTGACTTTC
CDR3 protein: CASSLGRTSGGAGANVLTF
D gene: TRBD2
V gene: TRBV5-1
clone size: .
J gene: TRBJ2-6

CDR3 DNA: TGTGCCAGCAGCTCTACAGGGGACTATGGCTACACCTTC
CDR3 protein: CASSSTGDYGYTF
D gene: TRBD1
V gene: TRBV7-9
clone size: few
J gene: TRBJ1-2

CDR3 DNA: TGTGCCAGCAGCCAGGAGAGGACAGGGAGAATTCTAACCGGGGAGCTGTTTTTT
CDR3 protein: CASSQERTGRILTGELFF
D gene: TRBD1
V gene: TRBV5-6
clone size: once
J gene: TRBJ2-2

CDR3 DNA: TGTGCCAGCGTTCCTCAGACTGCATCCTACAATGAGCAGTTCTTC
CDR3 protein: CASVPQTASYNEQFF
D gene: .
V gene: TRBV6-4
clone size: .
J gene: TRBJ2-1